These 12 T cell receptor beta chains were sequenced from one sample in a study of blood T cells in healthy people across ages. A second PCR, run for about 7 to 11 cycles, used a sample-barcoded 5' primer plus a J-beta primer mix. MiXCR, applied by TCRdb to the 5' RACE reads, yields one record per CDR3 protein. The data hold under 1,100,000 distinct CDR3 sequences, with approximately 25% observed a single time. This same sample was also taken into another study, of T cells of mothers and their children.

Sequencing was carried out using blood. The receptors come from a girl aged 2 to 9 in good health.

The chain is built from TRBV7-2 and TRBJ2-5, with a possible D match to TRBD1 (5 bases). Trimming removed 4 bases from V and 5 bases from J, with 11 bases in between. The germline CDR1 and CDR2 sequences are SGHTA and FQGNSA. CDR3 size: 13 residues. This chain's CDR3 is CASSSSSGETQYF. CDR3 bases: TGTGCCAGCAGCTCCTCATCAGGGGAGACCCAGTACTTC.

The chain uses TRBV15 and TRBJ2-7; no clear D. This CDR3 comprises 13 residues. The germline gives CDR1 LNHNV, CDR2 YYDKDF (reference sequence). V was pared by 0 bases and J by 7 bases, with 10 bases between. Here the CDR3 DNA reads TGTGCCACCAGCAGAGATCTAGTTGGGGAGCAGTACTTC. It is translated as CATSRDLVGEQYF.

The chain combines TRBV29-1 with TRBJ2-5, with D unclear. The V gene lost 4 bases and the J gene lost 2 bases, with 8 bases spanning the gap. The CDR3 covers 12 residues. Germline V CDR1 and CDR2: SQVTM, ANQGSEA. DNA for the CDR3: TGCAGCGTTGTGGTTCAGCAAGAGACCCAGTACTTC. Translated, it gives CSVVVQQETQYF.

This clonotype was detected a few times. The chain has TRBV2 and TRBJ2-5; 10 nucleotides align to TRBD2. The CDR3 is 15 amino acids. CDR1 is SNHLY, CDR2 FYNNEI, per germline. V was clipped by 7 bases and J by 7 bases; unmatched bases: 12. DNA of the CDR3: TGTGCCAGCATCTTAACTAGCGGGGACCGATCGACCCAGTACTTC. Its protein product is CASILTSGDRSTQYF. The full variable domain, rest sourced from reference TRBV2 and TRBJ2-5, is EPEVTQTPSHQVTQMGQEVILRCVPISNHLYFYWYRQILGQKVEFLVSFYNNEISEKSEIFDDQFSVERPDGSNFTLKIRSTKLEDSAMYFCASILTSGDRSTQYFGPGTRLLVL.

This clonotype was counted many times. V is TRBV5-5 and J is TRBJ1-1; a weak D match, TRBD1 (5 bases). Germline CDR1 is SGHKS and CDR2 is YYEKEE (reference sequence). Trimming pared 4 bases from V and 0 bases from J, leaving 10 bases between. The CDR3 has 14 residues. The CDR3 bases are TGTGCCAGCAGCCCGGGACGACTGAACACTGAAGCTTTCTTT. Protein: CASSPGRLNTEAFF.

The rearrangement joins TRBV6-5 to TRBJ2-5; D is uncertain. This CDR3 is built from 11 residues. The V end lost 8 bases, the J end lost 3 bases, and 7 bases lay between the germline ends. CDR1 is MNHEY and CDR2 is SVGAGI in the germline V gene. CDR3 amino acids: CASATKETQYF. CDR3 bases: TGTGCCAGCGCGACGAAAGAGACCCAGTACTTC.

V and J are TRBV9 and TRBJ2-2, with D hard to call. The V end was cut by 0 bases, the J end by 4 bases, with 7 bases between. The CDR3 runs 14 residues. Germline CDR1 reads SGDLS; CDR2 reads YYNGEE. CDR3 sequence: CASSVAPSTGELFF. In nucleotides, the CDR3 is TGTGCCAGCAGCGTAGCTCCTAGCACCGGGGAGCTGTTTTTT. The whole variable domain, remainder taken from reference TRBV9 and TRBJ2-2, is DSGVTQTPKHLITATGQRVTLRCSPRSGDLSVYWYQQSLDQGLQFLIQYYNGEERAKGNILERFSAQQFPDLHSELNLSSLELGDSALYFCASSVAPSTGELFFGEGSRLTVL.

The gene calls are TRBV29-1 and TRBJ1-1; possibly TRBD1 for D (5 bases). V lost 6 bases and J 0 bases, leaving 14 bases between the germline ends. This CDR3 is 14 amino acids long. CDR1 and CDR2 from the germline V gene are SQVTM and ANQGSEA. The CDR3 sequence: CSVRHGAVNTEAFF. The CDR3 DNA is TGCAGCGTCCGACATGGGGCAGTGAACACTGAAGCTTTCTTT.

This clonotype was recorded only once. The DNA is omitted, as the CDR3 cannot be located on it reliably, and the CDR3 follows TCRdb's listing. This chain uses TRBV6-2 or TRBV6-3 with TRBJ2-1; the table calls TRBD1, which could not be checked here. Looked up from germline, CDR1 is MNHEY and CDR2 is SVGEGT. The CDR3 totals 17 residues, both ends included. This chain's CDR3 is CASSSSWGRLIYNEQFF.

This chain's CDR3 is CASCRDPNTGELFF. As DNA, the CDR3 is TGTGCCAGCTGCAGAGACCCGAACACCGGGGAGCTGTTTTTT. The chain links TRBV2 to TRBJ2-2; D is ambiguous. The CDR3 extends over 14 amino acids. V was pared by 8 bases and J by 0 bases, with 10 bases between. Germline V gives CDR1 SNHLY, CDR2 FYNNEI.

This sequence joins TRBV20-1 and TRBJ2-7; D is unresolved. Germline-derived CDR1 and CDR2 are DFQATT and SNEGSKA (reference sequence). The CDR3 extends over 13 amino acids. The V end lost 3 bases, the J end lost 0 bases, and 9 bases lay between the germline ends. The CDR3 bases are TGCAGTGCTAGGATGCCAGTCTCCTACGAGCAGTACTTC. This gives the protein CSARMPVSYEQYF.

The chain links TRBV6-5 to TRBJ1-1, with a weak D call TRBD1 (5 bases). Deletions cut 4 bases from V and 5 bases from J, with 14 bases between. The CDR3 has 14 residues. Germline-derived CDR1 and CDR2 are MNHEY and SVGAGI. The CDR3 nucleotides are TGTGCCAGCAGTTCCTACCAGGGTCGGACTGAAGCTTTCTTT. Its translation is CASSSYQGRTEAFF.